One and the same sample provided the 8 T cell receptor beta chains below, sequenced in a study of human T cells and chemical hapten exposure. TCRdb reprocessed the RACE reads with MiXCR, giving one entry per CDR3 protein. The top ten clones hold over 7% of a sample with approximately 370,000 distinct CDR3 sequences, about 5.4% of them seen once. Time point in this sample: pre-sensitization, week 0. The treatment is: therapeutic diphenylcyclopropenone sensitization with weekly scalp DPC. The input for sequencing was whole blood, taken in connection with sensitization to the hapten diphenylcyclopropenone (DPC). The receptors were sampled from a woman under 30 with alopecia areata. Some clones in this sample may be carry-over from other donors' samples.

On this clonotype: A junction boundary mismatches the germline segment, possibly from a read error. The chain combines TRBV7-9 with TRBJ2-7; D not certain. The CDR3 totals 11 residues. CDR1 is SEHNR, CDR2 FQNEAQ, per germline (reference sequence). DNA of the CDR3: TGTGCCAACAGCCCAAGCTACGAGCAGTACTTC. Translating gives CANSPSYEQYF.

The sample holds a few counts of this clonotype. The rearrangement joins TRBV29-1 to TRBJ2-7; D perhaps matches TRBD1 (7 bases). Per the germline V gene, CDR1 is SQVTM and CDR2 is ANQGSEA. CDR3 length: 14 residues. V was pared by 7 bases and J by 6 bases, with 22 bases between. The CDR3, as DNA: TGCAGCGCGCTACCGACGTACAGGGGAGGCGAGCAGTACTTC. It is translated as CSALPTYRGGEQYF.

This clonotype has more than one count but fewer than ten. This chain links TRBV18 with TRBJ1-6; D is uncertain. This CDR3 has 17 amino acids. Germline V lookup: CDR1 KGHSH, CDR2 LQKENI. The V end lost 4 bases, the J end lost 0 bases, and 13 bases lay between the germline ends. Here the CDR3 reads CASSQGVFRSYNSPLHF. Here the CDR3 DNA reads TGTGCCAGCTCACAGGGAGTCTTTCGCTCCTATAATTCACCCCTCCACTTT.

Here the CDR3 reads CASSQDPRPSDGELFF. CDR3 nucleotide sequence: TGTGCCAGCAGCCAAGATCCCAGGCCCTCGGACGGGGAGCTGTTTTTT. The chain uses TRBV3-1 and TRBJ2-2; D gene unclear. Trimming shortened V by 0 bases and J by 7 bases, and 15 bases separated the two germline ends. The CDR3 consists of 16 residues. In germline, CDR1 is LGHDT, CDR2 YNNKEL (reference sequence).

This clonotype was seen many times. The chain employs TRBV6-5 and TRBJ2-3; 9 nucleotides agree with TRBD2. Losses at the gene ends were 5 bases for V and 4 bases for J; bases not matched to a gene: 10. The CDR3 consists of 16 residues. The germline V gene has CDR1 MNHEY and CDR2 SVGAGI. CDR3 sequence reads: CASSPHSGGDADTQYF. Written as DNA, the CDR3 is TGTGCCAGCAGTCCTCATAGCGGGGGTGACGCAGATACGCAGTATTTT.

On this clonotype itself: A much bigger clone sits one base away, suggesting this may be a read error. This rearrangement joins TRBV3-1 to TRBJ2-3; D is uncertain. Trimming removed 0 bases at V and 4 bases at J, with 8 bases between. This CDR3 comprises 14 residues. CDR1 and CDR2 (germline): LGHDT, YNNKEL (reference sequence). CDR3 sequence (DNA): TGTGCCAGCAGCCAAGAACTGGCGTCAGATACGCAGTATTTT. This encodes CASSQELASDTQYF.

The rearrangement uses TRBV6-1 and TRBJ1-5, with D unclear. V was trimmed by 6 bases and J by 3 bases, leaving 18 bases between them. Germline-derived CDR1 and CDR2 are MNHNS and SASEGT. The CDR3 spans 16 residues. Written as DNA, the CDR3 is TGTGCCAGCAGAAACCCCGGGATCTCGGTCAATCAGCCCCAGCATTTT. Encoded protein: CASRNPGISVNQPQHF.

J is TRBJ2-1 and V is TRBV5-5; D gene unclear. The V end was cut by 6 bases, the J end by 6 bases, with 7 bases between. The CDR3 extends over 11 amino acids. The germline V gene encodes CDR1 SGHKS and CDR2 YYEKEE (reference sequence). The CDR3 protein is CASKGPNEQFF. CDR3 bases: TGTGCCAGCAAGGGCCCCAATGAGCAGTTCTTC.